This is a list of T cell receptor beta chains from one sample in a study of OX40 agonist ivuxolimab in advanced cancers. The assay was immunoSEQ multiplex PCR, and TCRdb's table has in-frame clones only and misses some. The sample holds around 61,000 clones, approximately 90% seen once. Sequences were derived from CD4+ or CD8+ T cells sorted from blood, sampled in a trial of the OX40 agonist ivuxolimab. Every receptor here comes from an adult with an advanced solid tumor such as melanoma, head and neck, liver or kidney cancer. Each CDR3 is given with its conserved first and last residue. Each record gives: V gene, clone size, J gene, D gene, CDR3 protein, CDR3 DNA. D genes are given only for firm matches. Size is omitted from some rows. Given values are once, few, many or a class for expanded clones.

>TRBV6-5|-|TRBJ1-3|-
CASSYSNGPGNTIYF
TGTGCCAGCAGTTACTCGAACGGGCCTGGAAACACCATATATTTT
>TRBV30|-|TRBJ2-5|-
CALKPLKMFVETQYF
TGTGCCTTAAAACCGCTTAAGATGTTTGTGGAGACCCAGTACTTC
>TRBV6-1|-|TRBJ2-1|-
CASSEAHGGTYNEQFF
TGTGCCAGCAGTGAAGCGCATGGCGGGACCTACAATGAGCAGTTCTTC
>TRBV25-1|-|TRBJ2-3|-
CASSEGDPLKGQYF
TGTGCCAGCAGTGAAGGGGACCCTTTGAAGGGGCAGTATTTT
>TRBV30|-|TRBJ1-5|TRBD1
CACNTSGTGRCYSNQPQHF
TGTGCCTGCAACACCTCCGGGACAGGGAGATGCTATAGCAATCAGCCCCAGCATTTT
>TRBV12-5|-|TRBJ2-1|TRBD1
CASGQGQGANNEQFF
TGTGCTAGTGGCCAGGGACAGGGAGCCAACAATGAGCAGTTCTTC
>TRBV28|-|TRBJ2-7|TRBD1
CASTRDRIDYEQYF
TGTGCCAGCACCCGGGACAGGATTGACTACGAGCAGTACTTC
>TRBV28|-|TRBJ2-1|TRBD2
CASSFSGGAGNEQFF
TGTGCCAGCAGTTTTTCGGGGGGGGCCGGCAATGAGCAGTTCTTC
>TRBV4-2|-|TRBJ2-7|-
CASSQEWDTSSYEQYF
TGTGCCAGCAGCCAAGAATGGGACACCAGCTCCTACGAGCAGTACTTC
>TRBV30|-|TRBJ1-5|TRBD1
CAWSFSTPGQGAYGNQPQHF
TGTGCCTGGAGTTTCTCAACTCCGGGACAGGGGGCTTATGGCAATCAGCCCCAGCATTTT
>TRBV4-3|once|TRBJ2-3|-
CASSQEGGTDTQYF
TGCGCCAGCAGCCAAGAGGGTGGAACAGATACGCAGTATTTT
>TRBV27|once|TRBJ1-2|TRBD1
CASLPVQGAGVGYTF
TGTGCCAGCCTCCCGGTTCAGGGGGCGGGTGTTGGCTACACCTTC
>TRBV28|-|TRBJ2-7|-
CASSQDSISYEQYF
TGTGCCAGCAGCCAAGACAGCATTTCCTACGAGCAGTACTTC
>TRBV28|-|TRBJ2-1|TRBD1
CASTVDRYYNEQFF
TGTGCCAGCACCGTGGACAGGTACTACAATGAGCAGTTCTTC
>TRBV15|-|TRBJ1-2|-
CATSPAGRNYGYTF
TGTGCCACCAGCCCTGCAGGGAGGAACTATGGCTACACCTTC
>TRBV15|once|TRBJ2-1|-
CATSRAALWVAGNNEQFF
TGTGCCACCAGCAGAGCCGCTCTCTGGGTGGCGGGGAATAATGAGCAGTTCTTC
>TRBV5-6|-|TRBJ1-2|-
CASSFRQASLGVGYTF
TGTGCCAGCAGCTTCCGACAGGCGAGCTTGGGTGTTGGCTACACCTTC
>TRBV27|once|TRBJ2-1|TRBD1
CASSLVGTALYEQFF
TGTGCCAGCAGTTTAGTTGGGACAGCTCTCTATGAGCAGTTCTTC
>TRBV4-3|-|TRBJ2-7|TRBD1
CASSSWPGTESYEQYF
TGCGCCAGCAGCTCTTGGCCCGGGACAGAGAGTTACGAGCAGTACTTC
>TRBV30|-|TRBJ1-5|-
CAWSVRGNQPQHF
TGTGCCTGGAGTGTGAGGGGGAATCAGCCCCAGCATTTT
>TRBV30|-|TRBJ1-4|-
CAWSIGFNEKLFF
TGTGCCTGGAGTATAGGGTTTAATGAAAAACTGTTTTTT
>TRBV6-6|-|TRBJ2-1|-
CASSYSSVPFF
TGTGCCAGCAGTTACTCGAGCGTGCCGTTCTTC
>TRBV18|-|TRBJ2-2|-
CASSPGEHLAGELFF
TGTGCCAGCTCACCGGGTGAACACCTCGCCGGGGAGCTGTTTTTT
>TRBV7-9|-|TRBJ1-1|-
CASSLTENTEAFF
TGTGCCAGCAGCTTGACAGAGAACACTGAAGCTTTCTTT
>TRBV4-3|-|TRBJ2-1|-
CASSLDSRYNEQFF
TGCGCCAGCAGCCTGGACTCCCGGTACAATGAGCAGTTCTTC
>TRBV28|-|TRBJ2-4|-
CASSLSLGLGGNIQYF
TGTGCCAGCAGTTTAAGCCTGGGCCTAGGGGGGAACATTCAGTACTTC
>TRBV6-6|-|TRBJ2-1|-
CASSYSTGTEQFF
TGTGCCAGCAGTTACTCGACTGGGACGGAGCAGTTCTTC
>TRBV4-3|-|TRBJ2-2|-
CASSPGAPGELFF
TGCGCCAGCAGCCCGGGGGCCCCCGGGGAGCTGTTTTTT
>TRBV6-5|-|TRBJ2-3|-
CASSYSIVTPDTQYF
TGTGCCAGCAGTTACTCGATAGTTACCCCAGATACGCAGTATTTT
>TRBV2|-|TRBJ2-4|-
CASSVGSGANIQYF
TGTGCCAGCAGTGTCGGTTCAGGTGCAAACATTCAGTACTTC
>TRBV30|-|TRBJ2-3|-
CARLNGSAASTDTQYF
TGTGCCCGACTAAACGGGTCGGCAGCTAGCACAGATACGCAGTATTTT
>TRBV6-5|once|TRBJ1-3|-
CASSYSIVAGNTIYF
TGTGCCAGCAGTTACTCGATTGTGGCTGGAAACACCATATATTTT
>TRBV30|-|TRBJ1-4|-
CAWSGLNEKLFF
TGTGCCTGGAGTGGACTGAATGAAAAACTGTTTTTT
>TRBV6-5|-|TRBJ2-7|-
CASSYSIGYEQYF
TGTGCCAGCAGTTACTCAATCGGCTACGAGCAGTACTTC
>TRBV9|-|TRBJ1-2|-
CASSVDPEVESGGYTF
TGTGCCAGCAGCGTAGATCCCGAAGTAGAGTCGGGTGGCTACACCTTC
>TRBV30|-|TRBJ1-4|-
CAWAASSGEKLFF
TGTGCCTGGGCAGCCTCCTCGGGTGAAAAACTGTTTTTT
>TRBV30|-|TRBJ1-2|-
CAWSIVYGYTF
TGTGCCTGGTCAATTGTCTATGGCTACACCTTC
>TRBV9|-|TRBJ2-3|-
CASSVGAIDTDTQYF
TGTGCCAGCAGCGTAGGCGCGATAGACACAGATACGCAGTATTTT